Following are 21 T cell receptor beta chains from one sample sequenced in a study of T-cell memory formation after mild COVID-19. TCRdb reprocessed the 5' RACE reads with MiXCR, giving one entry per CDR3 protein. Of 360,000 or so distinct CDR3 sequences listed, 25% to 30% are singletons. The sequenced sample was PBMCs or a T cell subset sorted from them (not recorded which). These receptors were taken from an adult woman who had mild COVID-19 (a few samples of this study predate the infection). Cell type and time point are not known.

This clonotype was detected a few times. The CDR3 DNA sequence: TGCAGTGCTAGAGATGCCAAGGTTACCAAAAACATTCAGTACTTC. Protein sequence: CSARDAKVTKNIQYF. The genes are TRBV20-1 and TRBJ2-4; the D is unclear. This CDR3 is 15 amino acids long. Germline loops: CDR1 DFQATT, CDR2 SNEGSKA (reference sequence). V dropped 0 bases and J dropped 2 bases, with 11 bases sitting between them.

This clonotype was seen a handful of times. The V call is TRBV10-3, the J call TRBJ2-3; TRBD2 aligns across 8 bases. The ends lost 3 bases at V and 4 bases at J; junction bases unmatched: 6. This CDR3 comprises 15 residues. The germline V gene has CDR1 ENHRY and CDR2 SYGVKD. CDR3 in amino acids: CAISDWSGGPDTQYF. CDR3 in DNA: TGTGCCATCAGTGATTGGAGCGGGGGTCCAGATACGCAGTATTTT.

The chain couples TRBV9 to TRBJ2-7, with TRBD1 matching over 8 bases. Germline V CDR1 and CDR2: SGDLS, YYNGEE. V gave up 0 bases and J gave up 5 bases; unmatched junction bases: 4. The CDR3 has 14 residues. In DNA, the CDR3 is TGTGCCAGCAGCGTAGAGGCAGGGGGCCACGAGCAGTACTTC. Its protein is CASSVEAGGHEQYF.

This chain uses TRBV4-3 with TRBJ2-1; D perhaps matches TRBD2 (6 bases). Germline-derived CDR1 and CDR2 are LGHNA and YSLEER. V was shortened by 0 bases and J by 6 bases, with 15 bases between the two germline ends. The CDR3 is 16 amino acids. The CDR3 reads CASSQDYGSHFNEQFF. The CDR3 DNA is TGCGCCAGCAGCCAAGATTACGGGAGTCACTTCAATGAGCAGTTCTTC.

CDR3 sequence (DNA): TGTGCCAGCAGCTCACCCTTACAACGGAGTATGGGCATTCAGTACTTC. This encodes CASSSPLQRSMGIQYF. The chain links TRBV7-2 to TRBJ2-4; D gene uncertain. Germline loops: CDR1 SGHTA, CDR2 FQGNSA. The length of the CDR3 is 16 residues. V was shortened by 4 bases and J by 9 bases, with 22 bases between the two germline ends. Full variable domain (outside the CDR3, taken from reference TRBV7-2 and TRBJ2-4): GAGVSQSPSNKVTEKGKDVELRCDPISGHTALYWYRQSLGQGLEFLIYFQGNSAPDKSGLPSDRFSAERTGGSVSTLTIQRTQQEDSAVYLCASSSPLQRSMGIQYFGAGTRLSVL.

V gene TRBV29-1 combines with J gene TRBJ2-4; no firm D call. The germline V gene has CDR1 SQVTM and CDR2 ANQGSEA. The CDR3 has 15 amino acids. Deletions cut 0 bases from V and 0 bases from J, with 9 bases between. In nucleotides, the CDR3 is TGCAGCGTTGAAGAATCAATTATAGCCAAAAACATTCAGTACTTC. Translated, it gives CSVEESIIAKNIQYF.

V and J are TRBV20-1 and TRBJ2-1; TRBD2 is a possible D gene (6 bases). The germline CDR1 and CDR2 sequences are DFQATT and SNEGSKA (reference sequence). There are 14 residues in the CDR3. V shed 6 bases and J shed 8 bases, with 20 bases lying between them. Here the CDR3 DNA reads TGCAGTGCGATCAGACTAGTCGCCTGGGATGAGCAGTTCTTC. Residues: CSAIRLVAWDEQFF.

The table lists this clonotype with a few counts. CDR3: CASSFPNRGEQFF. The CDR3 DNA reads as TGTGCCAGCAGTTTTCCAAATCGGGGCGAGCAGTTCTTC. This chain uses TRBV27 with TRBJ2-1; the D gene could be TRBD1 or TRBD2 (5 bases each). The CDR3 is made up of 13 amino acids. V was cut by 3 bases and J by 10 bases, with 13 bases left in between. Germline V gives CDR1 MNHEY, CDR2 SMNVEV (reference sequence).

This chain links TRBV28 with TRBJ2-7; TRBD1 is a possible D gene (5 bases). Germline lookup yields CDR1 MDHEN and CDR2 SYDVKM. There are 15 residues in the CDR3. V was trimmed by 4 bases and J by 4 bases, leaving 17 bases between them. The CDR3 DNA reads TGTGCCAGCAGTTCCTCCCCCTCCCAGGGTTACGAGCAGTACTTC. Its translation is CASSSSPSQGYEQYF.

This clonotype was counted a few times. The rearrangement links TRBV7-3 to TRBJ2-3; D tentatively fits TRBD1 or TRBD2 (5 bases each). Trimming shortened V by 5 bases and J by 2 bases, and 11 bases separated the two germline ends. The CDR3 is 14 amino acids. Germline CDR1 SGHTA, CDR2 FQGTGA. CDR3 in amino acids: CASSKGTSTDTQYF. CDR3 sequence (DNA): TGTGCCAGCAGCAAGGGGACCTCCACAGATACGCAGTATTTT. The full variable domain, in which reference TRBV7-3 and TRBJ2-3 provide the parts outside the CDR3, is GAGVSQTPSNKVTEKGKYVELRCDPISGHTALYWYRQSLGQGPEFLIYFQGTGAADDSGLPNDRFFAVRPEGSVSTLKIQRTERGDSAVYLCASSKGTSTDTQYFGPGTRLTVL.

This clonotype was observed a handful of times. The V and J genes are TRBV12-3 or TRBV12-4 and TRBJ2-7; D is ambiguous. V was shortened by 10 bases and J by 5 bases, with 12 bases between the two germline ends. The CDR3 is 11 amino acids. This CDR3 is CATLWADEQYF. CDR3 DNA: TGTGCCACCTTATGGGCTGACGAGCAGTACTTC.

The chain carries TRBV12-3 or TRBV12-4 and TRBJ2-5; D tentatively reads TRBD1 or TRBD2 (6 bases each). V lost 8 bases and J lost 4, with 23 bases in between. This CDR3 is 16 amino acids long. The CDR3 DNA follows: TGTGCCAGCTCGCGATCAAGATCCGAGGGGGGAGAGACCCAGTACTTC. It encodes CASSRSRSEGGETQYF.

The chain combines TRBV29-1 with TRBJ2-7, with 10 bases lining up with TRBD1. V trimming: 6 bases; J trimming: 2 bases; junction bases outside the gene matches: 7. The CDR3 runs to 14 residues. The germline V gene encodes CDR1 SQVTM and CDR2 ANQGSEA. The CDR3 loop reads CSVGSGTGAYEQYF. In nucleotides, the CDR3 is TGCAGCGTGGGCTCCGGGACAGGGGCCTACGAGCAGTACTTC.

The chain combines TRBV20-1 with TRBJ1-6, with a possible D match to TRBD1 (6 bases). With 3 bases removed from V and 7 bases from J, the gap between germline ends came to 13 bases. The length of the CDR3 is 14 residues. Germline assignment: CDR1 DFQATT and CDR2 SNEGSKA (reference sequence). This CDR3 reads CSASVQGRNSPLHF. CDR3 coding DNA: TGCAGTGCTAGCGTGCAGGGGCGAAATTCACCCCTCCACTTT.

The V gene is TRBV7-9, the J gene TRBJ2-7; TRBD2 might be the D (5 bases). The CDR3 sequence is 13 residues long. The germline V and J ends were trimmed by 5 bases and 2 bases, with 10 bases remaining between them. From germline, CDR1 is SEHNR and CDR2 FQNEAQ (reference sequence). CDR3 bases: TGTGCCAGCAGCACTACCGGGACCTACGAGCAGTACTTC. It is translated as CASSTTGTYEQYF.

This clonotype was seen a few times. This CDR3 is CASSPGTDYGYTF. DNA for the CDR3: TGTGCCAGCTCACCGGGGACGGACTATGGCTACACCTTC. This sequence joins TRBV18 and TRBJ1-2, with D perhaps matching TRBD1 (5 bases). The CDR3 extends over 13 amino acids. Trimming cost V 3 bases and J 3 bases, with 8 bases left between them. Germline V gives CDR1 KGHSH, CDR2 LQKENI.

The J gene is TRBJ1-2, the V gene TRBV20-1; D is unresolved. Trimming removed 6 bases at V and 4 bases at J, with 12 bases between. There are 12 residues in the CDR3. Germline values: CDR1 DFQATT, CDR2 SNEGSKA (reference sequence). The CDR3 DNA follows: TGCAGTGCCCAGACCAGGATCTATGGCTACACCTTC. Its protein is CSAQTRIYGYTF.

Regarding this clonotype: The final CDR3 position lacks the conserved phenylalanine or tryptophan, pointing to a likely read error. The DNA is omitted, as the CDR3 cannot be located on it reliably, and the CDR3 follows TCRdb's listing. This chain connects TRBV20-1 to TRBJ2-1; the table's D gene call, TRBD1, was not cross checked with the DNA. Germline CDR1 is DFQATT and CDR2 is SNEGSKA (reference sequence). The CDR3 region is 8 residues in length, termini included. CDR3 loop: CSAPPSPP.

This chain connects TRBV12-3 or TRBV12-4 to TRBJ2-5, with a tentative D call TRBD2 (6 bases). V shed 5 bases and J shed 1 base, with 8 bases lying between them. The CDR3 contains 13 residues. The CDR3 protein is CASSRTTQETQYF. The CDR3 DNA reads TGTGCCAGCAGTCGGACTACCCAAGAGACCCAGTACTTC.

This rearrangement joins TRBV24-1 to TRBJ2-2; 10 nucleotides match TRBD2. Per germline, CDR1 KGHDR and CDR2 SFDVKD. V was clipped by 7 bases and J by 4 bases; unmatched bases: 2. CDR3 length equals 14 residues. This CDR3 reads CATRSGRGTGELFF. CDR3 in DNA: TGTGCCACCAGAAGCGGGAGGGGCACCGGGGAGCTGTTTTTT.

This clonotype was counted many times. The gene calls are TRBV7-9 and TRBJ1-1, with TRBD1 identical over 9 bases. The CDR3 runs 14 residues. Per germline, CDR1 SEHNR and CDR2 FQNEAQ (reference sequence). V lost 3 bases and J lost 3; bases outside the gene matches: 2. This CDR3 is CASSFWTGDTEAFF. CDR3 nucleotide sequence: TGTGCCAGCAGCTTTTGGACAGGGGACACTGAAGCTTTCTTT.